A single sample is the source of the 9 T cell receptor beta chains below, sequenced in a study of tumor and adjacent non-tumor tissue in lung cancer. TCRbeta libraries were built with three rounds of nested PCR, modified from ARM-PCR. TCRdb ran MiXCR on the multiplex PCR reads and lists one entry per CDR3 protein. Found here are about 76,000 distinct CDR3 sequences, approximately 71% of them singletons; the top ten hold 10% to 15%. No cell sorting was done before RNA was extracted from the tissue. Sample: lung tumor tissue. The source is a woman in her 70s with non-small cell lung cancer.

As for this clonotype: At one end, the junction sequence differs from germline, possibly due to a read error. The chain recombines TRBV29-1 with TRBJ2-7; a possible D gene is TRBD2 (6 bases). The CDR3 totals 15 residues. CDR1 SQVTM and CDR2 ANQGSEA come from the germline V gene. In nucleotides, the CDR3 is TGCACCGTTGCCAAGGGAGGCAGGAGGAGTTACGAGCAGTACTTC. Translating gives CTVAKGGRRSYEQYF.

About this clonotype: The junction shows a germline mismatch at one end, possibly a read error. The chain recombines TRBV11-1 with TRBJ1-2; D is undetermined. CDR3 length: 14 amino acids. From germline, CDR1 is SGHAT and CDR2 FQDESV (reference sequence). The DNA for the CDR3 is TGTACCAGCAGTCATTCGGGAGTTGACTATGGCTACATCTTC. Translation: CTSSHSGVDYGYIF.

In its sample, this clonotype was seen once. The CDR3 end shows no conserved phenylalanine or tryptophan, and so a read error is likely. The chain combines TRBV5-4 with TRBJ1-2, with TRBD1 as a possible D gene (6 bases). Germline V gene lookup returns CDR1 SGHNT and CDR2 YYREEE (reference sequence). Trimming cost V 0 bases and J 10 bases, with 19 bases left between them. The CDR3 runs to 15 residues. CDR3 in amino acids: CASSLGGPRVAVYTS. CDR3 sequence (DNA): TGTGCCAGCAGCTTGGGGGGGCCAAGGGTGGCTGTCTACACCTCC.

As regards this clonotype: The conserved final phenylalanine or tryptophan is absent from the CDR3, which likely points to a read error. The chain is built from TRBV4-1 and TRBJ2-1; the D gene is possibly TRBD2 (5 bases). V lost 4 bases to trimming and J lost 8 bases, with 15 bases between them. Germline V gives CDR1 MGHRA, CDR2 YSYEKL. This CDR3 spans 14 amino acids. CDR3 in DNA: TGCGCCAGCAGCCCTGGACCAGCGGTGGATGAGCAGTTCTAC. It yields the protein CASSPGPAVDEQFY.

To note about this clonotype: The germline gene is not matched at one end of the junction; a read error may be the cause. The chain joins TRBV29-1 to TRBJ2-2, with TRBD1 as a possible D gene (5 bases). Germline lookup yields CDR1 SQVTM and CDR2 ANQGSEA. The CDR3 runs to 14 residues. The CDR3 coding sequence is TGCAGCGTTGGTGACAGAACGAACACCAGGGAGCTGTTTTTT. Its protein is CSVGDRTNTRELFF.

Details on this clonotype: A much larger clone lies a single base off, so this may be a read error. V is TRBV20-1 and J is TRBJ2-7; the match to TRBD2 covers 7 bases. CDR3 size: 21 residues. The germline V gene has CDR1 DFQATT and CDR2 SNEGSKA (reference sequence). The trim removed 0 bases at V and 10 bases at J, leaving 33 bases unmatched. In DNA, the CDR3 is TGCAGTGCTAGAGATCTACGAAGTTGGGAGGATTTACAGCGGGCGGGCGGGAGACAGTACTTC. Amino acids: CSARDLRSWEDLQRAGGRQYF.

As regards this clonotype: Since a much larger clone is just one base distant, this may be a read error. The chain joins TRBV7-9 to TRBJ2-1, with D perhaps TRBD2 (6 bases). Germline V gene data show CDR1 as SEHNR and CDR2 as FQNEAQ (reference sequence). The CDR3 loop spans 15 amino acids. CDR3 sequence reads: CASSLDGGFINEQSF. The CDR3 region has the DNA TGTGCCAGCAGCTTAGATGGGGGGTTTATCAATGAGCAGTCCTTC.

V gene TRBV10-1 combines with J gene TRBJ2-7; either TRBD1 or TRBD2 may supply D (5 bases each). CDR3 size: 13 residues. Germline assignment: CDR1 WNHNN and CDR2 SYGVQD (reference sequence). The germline V and J ends were trimmed by 0 bases and 7 bases, with 10 bases remaining between them. The chain's CDR3 is CASSESGPMEQYF. As DNA, the CDR3 is TGCGCCAGCAGTGAGTCGGGACCCATGGAGCAGTACTTC.

This clonotype was counted between two and nine times. The CDR3 DNA reads as TGCGCCAGCACCATCCGAGCGGGAATGAACACCGGGGAGCTGTTTTTT. Amino acids: CASTIRAGMNTGELFF. The chain couples TRBV5-1 to TRBJ2-2, with 7 bases matching TRBD2. Germline-derived CDR1 and CDR2 are SGHRS and YFSETQ. Trimming took 6 bases from V and 1 from J; bases not matched to a gene: 9. This CDR3 contains 16 residues. Looking up the rest from reference TRBV5-1 and TRBJ2-2 gives the full variable domain: KAGVTQTPRYLIKTRGQQVTLSCSPISGHRSVSWYQQTPGQGLQFLFEYFSETQRNKGNFPGRFSGRQFSNSRSEMNVSTLELGDSALYLCASTIRAGMNTGELFFGEGSRLTVL.